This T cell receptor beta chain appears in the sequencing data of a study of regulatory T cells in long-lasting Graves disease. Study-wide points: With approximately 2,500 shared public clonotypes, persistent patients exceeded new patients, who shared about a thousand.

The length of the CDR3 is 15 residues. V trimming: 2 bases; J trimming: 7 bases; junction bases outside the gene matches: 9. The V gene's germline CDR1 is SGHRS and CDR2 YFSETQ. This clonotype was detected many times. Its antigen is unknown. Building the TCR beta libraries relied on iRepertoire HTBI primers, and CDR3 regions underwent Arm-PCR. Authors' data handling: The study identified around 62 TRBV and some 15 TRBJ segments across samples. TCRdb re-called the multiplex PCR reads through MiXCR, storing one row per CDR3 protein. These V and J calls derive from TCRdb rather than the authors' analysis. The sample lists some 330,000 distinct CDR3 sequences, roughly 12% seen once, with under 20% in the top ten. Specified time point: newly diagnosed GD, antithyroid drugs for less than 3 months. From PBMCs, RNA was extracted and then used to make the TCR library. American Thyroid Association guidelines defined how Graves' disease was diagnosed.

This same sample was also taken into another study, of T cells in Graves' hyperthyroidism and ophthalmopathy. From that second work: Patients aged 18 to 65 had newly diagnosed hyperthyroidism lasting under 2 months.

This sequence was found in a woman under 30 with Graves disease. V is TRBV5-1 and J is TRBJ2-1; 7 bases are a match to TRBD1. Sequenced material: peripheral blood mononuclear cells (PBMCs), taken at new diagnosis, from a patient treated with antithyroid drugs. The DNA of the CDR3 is TGCGCCAGCAGCTTCCGGACAGGCCTAAGAAATGAGCAGTTCTTC. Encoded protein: CASSFRTGLRNEQFF.